This TCR beta chain appears in the sequencing data of a study of CD8 T cells in Susac syndrome. Study outcomes and limitations: When the CD4+ T cell repertoires of patients with Susac syndrome were examined, they did not show any clonal expansion.

Random hexamers primed reverse transcription of about 0.5 to 1 ug RNA. TCRdb fed the immunoSEQ multiplex PCR reads into MiXCR, producing one record per CDR3 protein. Of just over 150,000 distinct CDR3 sequences listed, about 95% were seen once; the top ten hold 0.15% to 0.2%. The CDR3 consists of 16 residues. Germline CDR1 reads KGHSH; CDR2 reads LQKENI. V was pared by 6 bases and J by 0 bases, with 12 bases between. As for this clonotype: The antigen remains undetermined.

V and J are TRBV18 and TRBJ2-6; D gene unclear. This sequence originates from a human donor with Susac syndrome. The specimen was CD4+ T cells from PBMCs. CDR3 in amino acids: CASSVSGISGANVLTF. The CDR3 DNA reads TGTGCCAGCTCGGTATCCGGAATCTCTGGGGCCAACGTCCTGACTTTC.